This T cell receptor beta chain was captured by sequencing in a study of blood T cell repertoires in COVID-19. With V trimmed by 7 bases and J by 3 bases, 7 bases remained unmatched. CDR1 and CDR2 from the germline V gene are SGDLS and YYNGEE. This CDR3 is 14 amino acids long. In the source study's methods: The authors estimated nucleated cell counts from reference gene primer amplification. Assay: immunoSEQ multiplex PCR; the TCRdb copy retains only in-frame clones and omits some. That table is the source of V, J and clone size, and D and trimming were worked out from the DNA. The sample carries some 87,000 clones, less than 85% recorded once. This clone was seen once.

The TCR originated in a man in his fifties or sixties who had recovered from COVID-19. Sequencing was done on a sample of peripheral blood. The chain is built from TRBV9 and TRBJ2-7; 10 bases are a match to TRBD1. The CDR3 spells CASGRTGGFYEQYF. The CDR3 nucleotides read TGTGCCAGCGGAAGGACAGGGGGTTTCTACGAGCAGTACTTC.